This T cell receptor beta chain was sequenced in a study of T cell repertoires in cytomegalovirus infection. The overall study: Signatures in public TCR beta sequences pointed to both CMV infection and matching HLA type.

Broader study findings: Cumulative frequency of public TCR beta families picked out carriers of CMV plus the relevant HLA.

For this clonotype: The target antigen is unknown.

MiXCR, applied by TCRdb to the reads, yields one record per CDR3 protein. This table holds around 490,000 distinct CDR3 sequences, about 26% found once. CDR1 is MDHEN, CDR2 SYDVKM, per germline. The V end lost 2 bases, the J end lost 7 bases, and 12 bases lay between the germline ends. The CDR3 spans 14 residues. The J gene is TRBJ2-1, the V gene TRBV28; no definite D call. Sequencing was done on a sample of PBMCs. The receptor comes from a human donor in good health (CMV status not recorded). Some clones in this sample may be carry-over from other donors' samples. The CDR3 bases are TGTGCCAGCAGTTTAGGGCTGATAGGAAATGAGCAGTTCTTC. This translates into CASSLGLIGNEQFF.